One T cell receptor (beta chain) is described in this entry. This clonotype was picked up many times. No cognate antigen has been identified for it. No base-level quality is on record; no much larger clone is a single base apart. This entry belongs to a study of CD8 T cells in ankylosing spondylitis (dated by TCRdb to the late 2010s). With respect to the entire study: The study profiled T cell receptor beta repertoires in healthy donors and ankylosing spondylitis patients to find disease-linked TCR variants. Peripheral blood samples were taken, and synovial fluid was additionally collected from ankylosing spondylitis patients. The whole study cohort included 95 to 130 healthy donors and over 20 ankylosing spondylitis patients.

General study outcomes and caveats: A CD8+ phenotype was shown by the disease-linked clones, which were found at relatively low frequencies in peripheral blood. Some TCR beta motif variants had previously been reported in synovial fluid and blood of reactive arthritis patients, which suggested common disease-initiation mechanisms. A TCR beta motif of 8 or 9 highly homologous amino acid variants appeared characteristic of blood from ankylosing spondylitis patients. The disease-linked clones were reported as significantly enriched in matched synovial fluid samples from ankylosing spondylitis patients.

From the germline V gene (reference sequence), CDR1 is MNHNY and CDR2 is SVGAGI. The CDR3 runs 13 residues from the cysteine to the phenylalanine. Of the read, only the CDR3 DNA is kept; its 39 bases are in frame from base 1. The V end loses 6 bases and the J end loses 10 bases, and a stretch of 13 bases separates them. Sequencing relied on an Illumina HiSeq 2500. Quantitative 5'-RACE with molecular barcodes was the method used to prepare the TCR beta libraries. Per the authors' processing: A new computational method based on a probabilistic model of VDJ rearrangement was used to identify disease-linked TCR variants. The public reads were run again by TCRdb, first through fastp at Q25 and then through MiXCR, and only productive beta chains were kept. CDR3 protein sequences are deduplicated, and each keeps its most common genes and DNA. These V and J calls originate from TCRdb's pipeline instead of the authors' own analysis. The sample table shows roughly 200,000 distinct CDR3 sequences, and roughly 24% are seen once. More than 6.5% of the sample comes from the top ten.

The sequence came from a male donor with ankylosing spondylitis or in good health (not recorded which). Sequenced input: blood, either unsorted or a sorted T cell fraction (not recorded which). The rearrangement joined TRBV6-6 to TRBJ1-6, with the identity of the D gene unclear. The CDR3 has the sequence CASSPGVVSPLHF. The nucleotide sequence reads TGTGCCAGCAGCCCTGGGGTCGTGTCACCCCTCCACTTT.